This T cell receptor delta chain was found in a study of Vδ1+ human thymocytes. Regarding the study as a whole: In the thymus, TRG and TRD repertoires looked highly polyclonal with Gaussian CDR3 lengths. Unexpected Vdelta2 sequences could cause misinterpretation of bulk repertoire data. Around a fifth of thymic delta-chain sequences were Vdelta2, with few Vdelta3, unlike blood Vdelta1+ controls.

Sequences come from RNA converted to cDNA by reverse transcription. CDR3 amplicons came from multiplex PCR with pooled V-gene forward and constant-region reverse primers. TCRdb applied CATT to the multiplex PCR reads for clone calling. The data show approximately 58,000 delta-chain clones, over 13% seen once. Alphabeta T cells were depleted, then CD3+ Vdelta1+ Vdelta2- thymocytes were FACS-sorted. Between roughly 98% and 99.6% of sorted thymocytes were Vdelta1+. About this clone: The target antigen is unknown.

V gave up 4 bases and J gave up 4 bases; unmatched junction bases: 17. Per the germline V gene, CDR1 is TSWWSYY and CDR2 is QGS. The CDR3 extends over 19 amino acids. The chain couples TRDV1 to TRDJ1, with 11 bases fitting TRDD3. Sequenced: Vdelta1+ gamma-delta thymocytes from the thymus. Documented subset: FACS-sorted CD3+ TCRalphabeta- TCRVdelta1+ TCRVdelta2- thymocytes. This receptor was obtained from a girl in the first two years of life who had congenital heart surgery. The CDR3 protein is CALGGPPSYSWGILDKLIF. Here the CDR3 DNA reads TGTGCTCTTGGGGGCCCCCCTTCCTACAGCTGGGGGATACTCGATAAACTCATCTTT.